This T cell receptor (beta chain) was captured in a study of technical replicates of blood from a few donors. The CDR3 is 17 amino acids. Germline CDR1 SGHNT, CDR2 YYREEE (reference sequence). V was pared by 4 bases and J by 3 bases, with 19 bases between. Using immunoSEQ multiplex PCR, the repertoire was profiled, and TCRdb retains in-frame clones only, with some absent. The table shows 80,000 or so clones, with about 98% occurring only once. The V call is TRBV5-4, the J call TRBJ2-2; TRBD1 might be the D (5 bases). The sequence came from a human donor in good health. The sequenced sample was T cells isolated from PBMCs. As DNA, the CDR3 is TGTGCCAGCAGCAGTAACGACCAGGGATTAGACACCGGGGAGCTGTTTTTT. It specifies CASSSNDQGLDTGELFF.